This T cell receptor beta chain was profiled in a study of shared clonotypes between healthy human individuals. As handled by the study authors: ImmunoSEQ sequences covered only the junction and lacked quality scores; filtering therefore differed. Clones were sequenced by immunoSEQ multiplex PCR, and TCRdb holds only the in-frame ones, with some missing. D and trimming come from the DNA, and the V and J calls and clone size come from that table. The sample consists of over a million clones, 75% to 80% of them appearing once. The CDR3 has 13 amino acids. Germline CDR1 is LNHDA and CDR2 is SQIVND (reference sequence). Trimming cost V 5 bases and J 2 bases, with 9 bases left between them. Comment on this clone: Antigen unknown.

General study results and limits: Shared clonotypes: 4.5% to 5% naive CD4, approximately 3.4% naive CD8, around 2.2% memory CD4, approximately 0.37% memory CD8.

The study enrolled healthy HIV-negative adults without recent acute infections or vaccinations as donors. From CD4+ cells came CD45RA+ naive and CD45RA-negative memory subsets. The sequenced sample was memory CD4+ T cells from PBMCs. Subset denoted: CD45RA-negative fraction. The TCR was taken from a man younger than 35 in good health. Some clones in this sample may be carry-over from other donors' samples. The genes are TRBV19 and TRBJ2-5; unclear D gene. CDR3 in DNA: TGTGCCAGTAGTCCCTTCCAGCAAGAGACCCAGTACTTC. It codes for CASSPFQQETQYF.